This T cell receptor beta chain comes out of a study of cytomegalovirus exposure and HLA in healthy donors. The V segment lost 4 bases and the J segment 8 bases; nucleotides outside the gene matches: 6. The germline gives CDR1 SEHNR, CDR2 FQNEAQ (reference sequence). The CDR3 totals 13 residues. The PCR employed 60 Vbeta primers together with 13 Jbeta primers. Data came from immunoSEQ multiplex PCR; TCRdb stores just in-frame clones and leaves some out. The repertoire holds about 160,000 clones, 85% seen once, with 1% in the top ten. General observations from the study: Later analysis demonstrated an association between a missense DCLRE1C variant and TCR beta V- and J-gene trimming. Previously analyzed data showed that most TCR beta V segments were productive at a frequency of about 87% or about 30%. In vitro, a few CMV-associated chains proved specific for CMV antigens.

Comments on this clone: Its specificity is unknown.

This chain links TRBV7-9 with TRBJ1-2; 8 nucleotides line up with TRBD1. What was sequenced was PBMCs. The sequence was collected from a boy between 2 and 15 years old in good health and CMV-seronegative. The CDR3 sequence: CASSSETGAGYTF. DNA of the CDR3: TGTGCCAGCAGCTCAGAGACAGGGGCAGGCTACACCTTC.